This T cell receptor beta chain was captured by sequencing in a study of blood T cell repertoires in COVID-19. The overall study: COVID-19 samples from acute and convalescent phases originated in the United States, Italy and Spain. T cells, B-cell-depleted T cells, or PBMCs supplied cDNA or gDNA.

How the authors handled the data: Amplifying reference gene primers gave estimates of nucleated cell counts. Assay: immunoSEQ multiplex PCR; the TCRdb copy retains only in-frame clones and omits some. The V and J calls and clone size were taken over from that table, and D and trimming were inferred from the DNA. The sample shows around 210,000 clones, about 85% of them seen only once. Followed longitudinally, the Seattle patients had been enrolled during active infection. This CDR3 is 14 amino acids long. V lost 1 base, J lost 3 bases, and 10 bases lay in between. The V gene's germline CDR1 is SGHTS and CDR2 YDEGEE.

The sample was peripheral blood. This receptor was identified in a man aged 55 to 70 with COVID-19, enrolled during active disease. The chain employs TRBV5-8 and TRBJ1-1; D perhaps matches TRBD1 (6 bases). CDR3 loop: CASSLPQGYTEAFF. CDR3 sequence (DNA): TGTGCCAGCAGCTTGCCCCAGGGGTACACTGAAGCTTTCTTT.